The T cell receptor (beta chain) described here comes from a study of regulatory T cells in long-lasting Graves disease. Germline assignment: CDR1 LGHDT and CDR2 YNNKEL (reference sequence). CDR3 length: 14 residues. V gave up 5 bases and J gave up 4 bases, with 14 bases separating them. Combining iRepertoire HTBI primers with Arm-PCR of CDR3 regions, the authors built TCR beta libraries. Each CDR3 protein gets one entry after TCRdb re-called the multiplex PCR reads with MiXCR. Of approximately 400,000 distinct CDR3 sequences in the sample, around a sixth were seen once. In this sample, this clonotype turned up many times. What it binds is unknown. Time point in this sample: newly diagnosed GD, antithyroid drugs for less than 3 months. RNA isolated from PBMCs was used to make the TCR library. General study points: TRBV28, TRBJ1-2 and TRBJ2-5 were segments that persistent disease favored. The study examined only peripheral blood, not thyroid tissue.

This specimen consisted of peripheral blood mononuclear cells (PBMCs), obtained at new diagnosis, from a patient treated with antithyroid drugs. The origin of this receptor is a female donor with Graves disease. The chain links TRBV3-1 to TRBJ1-1; D might be TRBD1 (5 bases). The DNA for the CDR3 is TGTGCCAGCAGCTCCGGGACGTATGGCACTGAAGCTTTCTTT. Translating it yields CASSSGTYGTEAFF. Full variable domain (rest looked up from reference TRBV3-1 and TRBJ1-1): DTAVSQTPKYLVTQMGNDKSIKCEQNLGHDTMYWYKQDSKKFLKIMFSYNNKELIINETVPNRFSPKSPDKAHLNLHINSLELGDSAVYFCASSSGTYGTEAFFGQGTRLTVV.